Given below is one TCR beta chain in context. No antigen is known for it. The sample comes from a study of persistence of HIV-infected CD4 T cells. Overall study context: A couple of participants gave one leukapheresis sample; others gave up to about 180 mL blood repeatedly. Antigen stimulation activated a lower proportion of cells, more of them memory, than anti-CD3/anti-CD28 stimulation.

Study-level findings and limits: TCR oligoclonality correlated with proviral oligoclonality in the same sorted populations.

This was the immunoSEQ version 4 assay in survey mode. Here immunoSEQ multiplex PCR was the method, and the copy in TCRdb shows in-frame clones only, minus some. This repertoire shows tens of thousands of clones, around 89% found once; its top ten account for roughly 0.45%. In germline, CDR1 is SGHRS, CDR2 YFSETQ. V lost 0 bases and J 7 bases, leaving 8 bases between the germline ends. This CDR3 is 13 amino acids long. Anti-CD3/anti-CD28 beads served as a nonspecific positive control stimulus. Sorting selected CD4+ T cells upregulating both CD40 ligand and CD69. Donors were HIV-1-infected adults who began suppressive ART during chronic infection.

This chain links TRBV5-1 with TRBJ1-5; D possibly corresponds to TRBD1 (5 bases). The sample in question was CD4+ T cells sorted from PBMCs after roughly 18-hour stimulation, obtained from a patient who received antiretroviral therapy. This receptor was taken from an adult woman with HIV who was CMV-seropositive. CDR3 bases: TGCGCCAGCAGCTTGGAGGGGCACCAGCCCCAGCATTTT. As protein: CASSLEGHQPQHF.